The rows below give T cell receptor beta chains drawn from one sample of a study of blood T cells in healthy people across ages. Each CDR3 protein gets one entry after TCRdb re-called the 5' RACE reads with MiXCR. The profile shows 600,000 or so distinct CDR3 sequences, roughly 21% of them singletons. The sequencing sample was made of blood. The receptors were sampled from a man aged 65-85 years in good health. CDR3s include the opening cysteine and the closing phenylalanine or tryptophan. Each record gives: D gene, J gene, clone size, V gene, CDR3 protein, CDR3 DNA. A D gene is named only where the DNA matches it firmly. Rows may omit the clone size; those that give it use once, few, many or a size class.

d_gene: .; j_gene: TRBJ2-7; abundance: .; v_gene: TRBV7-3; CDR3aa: CASSSGTPFEEQYF; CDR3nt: TGTGCCAGCAGCTCCGGGACTCCATTTGAGGAGCAGTACTTC
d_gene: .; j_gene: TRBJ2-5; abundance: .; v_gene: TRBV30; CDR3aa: CAWSLETQYF; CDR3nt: TGTGCCTGGAGTTTGGAGACCCAGTACTTC
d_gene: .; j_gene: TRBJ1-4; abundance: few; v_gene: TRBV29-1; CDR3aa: CRVGGQSTTNEKLFF; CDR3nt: TGCCGCGTTGGAGGACAGTCGACGACTAATGAAAAACTGTTTTTT
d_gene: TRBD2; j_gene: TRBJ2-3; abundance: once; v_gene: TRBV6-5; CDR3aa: CASSSRGLGAQYF; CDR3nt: TGTGCCAGCAGTTCCAGGGGACTAGGGGCGCAGTATTTT
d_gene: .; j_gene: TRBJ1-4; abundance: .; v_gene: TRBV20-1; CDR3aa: CSARDPIQNNEKLFF; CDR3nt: TGCAGTGCTAGAGATCCTATACAGAATAATGAAAAACTGTTTTTT
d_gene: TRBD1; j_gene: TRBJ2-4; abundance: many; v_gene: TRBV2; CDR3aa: CASSELQGADKNIQYF; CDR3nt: TGTGCCAGCAGTGAGTTACAGGGGGCGGACAAAAACATTCAGTACTTC
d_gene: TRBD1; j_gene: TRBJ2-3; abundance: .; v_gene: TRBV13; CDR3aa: CASSHLTGGGADTQYF; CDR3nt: TGTGCCAGCAGCCACCTGACAGGGGGCGGCGCAGATACGCAGTATTTT
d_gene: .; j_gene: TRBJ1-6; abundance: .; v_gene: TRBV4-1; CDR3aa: CASSREGAGRGSPLHF; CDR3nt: TGCGCCAGCAGCCGAGAAGGGGCAGGTCGGGGATCACCCCTCCACTTT
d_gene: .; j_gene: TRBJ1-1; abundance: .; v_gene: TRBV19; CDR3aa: CASSKEGNTEAFF; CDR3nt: TGTGCCAGTAGTAAAGAGGGGAACACTGAAGCTTTCTTT
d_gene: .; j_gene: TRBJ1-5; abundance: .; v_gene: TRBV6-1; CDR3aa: CASSESGIDQPQHF; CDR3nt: TGTGCCAGCAGTGAATCGGGGATCGATCAGCCCCAGCATTTT
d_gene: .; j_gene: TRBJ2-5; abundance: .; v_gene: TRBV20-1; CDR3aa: CSARTRRQETQCF; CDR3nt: TGCAGTGCGCGGACTAGACGACAGGAGACCCAGTGCTTC
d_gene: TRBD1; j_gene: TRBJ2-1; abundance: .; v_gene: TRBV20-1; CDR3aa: CSASSPRDRGYNEQFF; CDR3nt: TGCAGTGCTAGTAGCCCCCGGGACAGGGGCTACAATGAGCAGTTCTTC
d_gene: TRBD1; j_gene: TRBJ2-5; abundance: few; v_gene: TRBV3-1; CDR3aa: CASSQGGQGGQETQYF; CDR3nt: TGTGCCAGCAGCCAAGGAGGACAGGGTGGGCAAGAGACCCAGTACTTC
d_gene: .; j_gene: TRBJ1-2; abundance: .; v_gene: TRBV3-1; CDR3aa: CASSQAQGLGYTF; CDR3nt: TGTGCCAGCAGCCAAGCGCAGGGGCTTGGCTACACCTTC
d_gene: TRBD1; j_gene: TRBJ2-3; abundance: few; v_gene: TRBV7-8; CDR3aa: CASSPRMTTGGTDTQYF; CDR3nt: TGTGCCAGCAGCCCACGGATGACGACAGGGGGCACAGATACGCAGTATTTT
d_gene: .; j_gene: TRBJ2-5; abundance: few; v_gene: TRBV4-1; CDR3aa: CASSRVFQGQETQYF; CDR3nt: TGCGCCAGCAGCCGGGTTTTTCAGGGACAAGAGACCCAGTACTTC
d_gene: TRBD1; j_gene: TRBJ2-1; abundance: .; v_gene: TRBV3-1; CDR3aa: CASSRDSRTGDEQFF; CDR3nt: TGTGCCAGCAGCCGGGACAGCCGGACGGGTGATGAGCAGTTCTTC
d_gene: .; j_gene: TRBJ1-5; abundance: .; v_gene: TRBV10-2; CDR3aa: CASSESSQTNLAAQHF; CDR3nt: TGCGCCAGCAGTGAGTCCAGCCAGACTAACCTTGCAGCCCAGCATTTT
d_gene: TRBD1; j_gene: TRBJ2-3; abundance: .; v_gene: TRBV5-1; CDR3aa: CASSLRTGQRDTQYF; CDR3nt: TGCGCCAGCAGCTTGAGGACAGGCCAACGGGATACGCAGTATTTT
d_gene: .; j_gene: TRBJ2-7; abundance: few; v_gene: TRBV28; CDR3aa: CASSEVLAQSSYEQYF; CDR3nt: TGTGCCAGCAGTGAAGTACTAGCACAGAGCTCCTACGAGCAGTACTTC
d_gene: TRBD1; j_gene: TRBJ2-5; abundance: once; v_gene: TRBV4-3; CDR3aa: CASSQRNRGEETQYF; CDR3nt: TGCGCCAGCAGCCAACGAAACAGGGGTGAAGAGACCCAGTACTTC
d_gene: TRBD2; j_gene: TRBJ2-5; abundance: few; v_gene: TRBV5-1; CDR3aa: CASSLGLLAGGQETQYF; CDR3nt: TGCGCCAGCAGCTTGGGATTACTAGCGGGAGGACAAGAGACCCAGTACTTC
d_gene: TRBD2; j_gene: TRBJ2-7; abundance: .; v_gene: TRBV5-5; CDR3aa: CASSSDPGLAVYEQYF; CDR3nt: TGTGCCAGCAGCTCGGATCCGGGACTAGCGGTCTACGAGCAGTACTTC
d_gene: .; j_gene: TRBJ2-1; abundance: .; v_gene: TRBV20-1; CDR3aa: CSASLQLGEQFF; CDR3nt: TGCAGTGCTAGTCTCCAATTGGGTGAGCAGTTCTTC
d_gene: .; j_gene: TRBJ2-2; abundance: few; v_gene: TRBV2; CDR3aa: CASSDERVGTGELFF; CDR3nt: TGTGCCAGCAGTGACGAAAGGGTAGGGACCGGGGAGCTGTTTTTT
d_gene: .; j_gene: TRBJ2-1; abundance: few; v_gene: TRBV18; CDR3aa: CASSPLTVSEQFF; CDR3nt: TGTGCCAGCTCACCATTAACAGTTAGTGAGCAGTTCTTC
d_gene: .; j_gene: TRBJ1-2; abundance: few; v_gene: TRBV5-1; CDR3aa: CASSFTDFYGYTF; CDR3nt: TGCGCCAGCAGCTTTACAGACTTTTATGGCTACACCTTC
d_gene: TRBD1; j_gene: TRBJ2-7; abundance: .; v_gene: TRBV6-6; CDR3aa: CASSRDRVGAAYEQYF; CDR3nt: TGTGCCAGCAGTAGGGACAGGGTGGGAGCGGCTTACGAGCAGTACTTC
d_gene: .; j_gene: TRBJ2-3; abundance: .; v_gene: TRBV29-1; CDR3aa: CSVPEADTQYF; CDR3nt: TGCAGCGTTCCGGAGGCCGATACGCAGTATTTT
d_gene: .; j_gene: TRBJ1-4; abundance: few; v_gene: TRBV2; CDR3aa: CASSEDRDNEKLFF; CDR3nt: TGTGCCAGCAGTGAAGACAGGGATAATGAAAAACTGTTTTTT
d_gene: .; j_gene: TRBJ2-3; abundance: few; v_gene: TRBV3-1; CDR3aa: CASSQRRVSTDTQYF; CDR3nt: TGTGCCAGCAGCCAGCGCAGGGTTAGCACAGATACGCAGTATTTT
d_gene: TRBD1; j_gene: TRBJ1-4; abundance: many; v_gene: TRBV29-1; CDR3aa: CSVGTGYEKLFF; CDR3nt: TGCAGCGTCGGGACAGGGTATGAAAAACTGTTTTTT
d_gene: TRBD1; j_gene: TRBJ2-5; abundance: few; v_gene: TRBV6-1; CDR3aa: CASSDVWLGGPQETQYF; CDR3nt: TGTGCCAGCAGTGACGTTTGGCTAGGGGGCCCCCAAGAGACCCAGTACTTC
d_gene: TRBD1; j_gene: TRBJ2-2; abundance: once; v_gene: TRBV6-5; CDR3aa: CASSLTGARGTGELFF; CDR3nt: TGTGCCAGCAGTTTGACAGGGGCTCGAGGCACCGGGGAGCTGTTTTTT
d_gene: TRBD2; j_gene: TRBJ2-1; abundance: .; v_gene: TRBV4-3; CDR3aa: CASSQDETSGREQFF; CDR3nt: TGCGCCAGCAGCCAAGATGAGACTAGCGGGAGAGAGCAGTTCTTC
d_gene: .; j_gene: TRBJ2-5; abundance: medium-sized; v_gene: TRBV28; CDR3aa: CASSFQETQYF; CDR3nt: TGTGCCAGCAGTTTCCAAGAGACCCAGTACTTC
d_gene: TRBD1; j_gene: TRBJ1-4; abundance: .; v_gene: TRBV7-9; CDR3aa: CASSLGDRDHNEKLFF; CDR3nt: TGTGCCAGCAGCTTAGGGGACAGGGACCACAATGAAAAACTGTTTTTT
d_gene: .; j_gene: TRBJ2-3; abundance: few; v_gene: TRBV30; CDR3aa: CAWSVRLAADTQYF; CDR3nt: TGTGCCTGGAGTGTACGCCTAGCCGCGGATACGCAGTATTTT
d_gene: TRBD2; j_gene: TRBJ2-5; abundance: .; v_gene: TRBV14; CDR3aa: CASSQDRTSGSSETQYF; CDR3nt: TGTGCCAGCAGCCAAGATCGGACTAGCGGGAGTAGCGAGACCCAGTACTTC
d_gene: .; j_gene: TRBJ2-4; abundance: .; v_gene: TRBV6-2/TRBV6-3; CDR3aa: CASSYAENIQYF; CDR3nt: TGTGCCAGCAGTTATGCGGAAAACATTCAGTACTTC
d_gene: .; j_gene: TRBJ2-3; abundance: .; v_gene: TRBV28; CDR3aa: CASSLRTDSTDTQYF; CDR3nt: TGTGCCAGCAGTTTACGTACTGATTCCACAGATACGCAGTATTTT
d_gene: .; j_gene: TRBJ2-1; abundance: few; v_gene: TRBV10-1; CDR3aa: CASSESPGREQFF; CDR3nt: TGCGCCAGCAGTGAGTCTCCGGGTCGTGAGCAGTTCTTC
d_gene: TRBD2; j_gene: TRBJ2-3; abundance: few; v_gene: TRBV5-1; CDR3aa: CASSLAGERETDTQYF; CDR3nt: TGCGCCAGCAGCTTGGCCGGCGAGCGGGAGACAGATACGCAGTATTTT
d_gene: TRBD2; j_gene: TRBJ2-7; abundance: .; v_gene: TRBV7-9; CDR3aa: CASSLVSGGSSYEQYF; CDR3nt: TGTGCCAGCAGCTTAGTATCGGGGGGAAGCTCCTACGAGCAGTACTTC
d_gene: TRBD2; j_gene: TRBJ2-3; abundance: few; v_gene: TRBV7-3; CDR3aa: CASSKGLAGGDTQYF; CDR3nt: TGTGCCAGCAGCAAGGGACTAGCGGGAGGAGATACGCAGTATTTT
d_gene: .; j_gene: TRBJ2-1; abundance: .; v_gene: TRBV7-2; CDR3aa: CASSIGEDYNEQFF; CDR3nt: TGTGCCAGCAGCATCGGAGAAGACTACAATGAGCAGTTCTTC
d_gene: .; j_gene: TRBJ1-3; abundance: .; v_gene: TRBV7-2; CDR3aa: CASSSRGGGAVDLGNTIYF; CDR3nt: TGTGCCAGCAGCTCAAGGGGGGGAGGTGCAGTCGATCTTGGAAACACCATATATTTT
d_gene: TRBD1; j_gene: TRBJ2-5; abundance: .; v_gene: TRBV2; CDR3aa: CASKDRAPIQETQYF; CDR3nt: TGTGCCAGCAAGGACAGGGCGCCTATCCAAGAGACCCAGTACTTC
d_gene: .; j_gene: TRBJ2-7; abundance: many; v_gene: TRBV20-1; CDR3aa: CSARGQRSSYEQYF; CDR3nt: TGCAGTGCTAGAGGACAGCGTAGCTCCTACGAGCAGTACTTC
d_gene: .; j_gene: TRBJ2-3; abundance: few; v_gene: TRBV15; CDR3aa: CATSRDLSERRDTQYF; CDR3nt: TGTGCCACCAGCAGAGACTTGAGCGAACGGCGGGATACGCAGTATTTT
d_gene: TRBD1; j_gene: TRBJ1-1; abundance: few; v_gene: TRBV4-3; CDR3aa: CASGQGQENTEAFF; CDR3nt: TGCGCCAGCGGCCAAGGACAGGAGAACACTGAAGCTTTCTTT
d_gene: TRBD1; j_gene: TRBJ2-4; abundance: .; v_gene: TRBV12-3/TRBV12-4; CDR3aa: CASRITGGKNIQHF; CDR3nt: TGTGCCAGCAGGATTACAGGGGGGAAAAACATTCAGCACTTC
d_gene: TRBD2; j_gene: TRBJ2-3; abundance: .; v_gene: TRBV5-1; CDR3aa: CASSSKTSGSPDTQYF; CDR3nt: TGCGCCAGCAGCTCGAAAACTAGCGGGAGCCCAGATACGCAGTATTTT
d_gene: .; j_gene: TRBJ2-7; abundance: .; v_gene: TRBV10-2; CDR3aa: CASSEAGSYEQYF; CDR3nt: TGCGCCAGCAGTGAGGCAGGGTCCTACGAGCAGTACTTC